The clone carrying this T cell receptor (beta chain) was seen only once. Germline lookup yields CDR1 MNHEY and CDR2 SVGAGI. The ends were cut back, 0 bases at V and 5 bases at J, with 20 bases in the middle. This CDR3 has 18 residues. This sample is part of a study of T-cell reconstitution after alpha-beta-depleted transplantation in children. Unique molecular identifiers were incorporated during preparation of the TCRbeta library. TCRdb redid the calling of the PCR reads with MiXCR, one entry per CDR3 protein. The sample carries roughly 420,000 distinct CDR3 sequences, about a sixth recorded once. The sample in question was PBMCs, mostly from graft donor cells, obtained 360 days after TCRalphabeta/CD19-depleted stem cell transplant. This clonotype originated in a boy in the first two years of life who had a stem cell transplant for Wiskott-Aldrich syndrome, so the T cells may come from the graft donor. This chain connects TRBV6-5 to TRBJ2-1; D is perhaps TRBD2 (6 bases). The CDR3 reads CASSYSISGSKTNNEQFF. The CDR3 DNA is TGTGCCAGCAGTTACTCTATTAGCGGATCCAAGACCAACAATGAGCAGTTCTTC.